This TCR beta chain was documented in a study of a mutant IDH1 vaccine in newly diagnosed glioma. Turning to this clone: Its cognate antigen is unknown.

Clones were read by immunoSEQ multiplex PCR, and TCRdb kept only the in-frame ones, dropping some. Of about 64,000 clones in the sample, 80% to 90% were seen once. Time point defined: week 23, last vaccination. A 20-mer mutant IDH1 peptide at 300 ug was injected subcutaneously with topical imiquimod. This CDR3 spans 14 amino acids. Looked up from germline, CDR1 is MNHEY and CDR2 is SVGAGI. V lost 0 bases, J lost 3 bases, and 8 bases lay in between. This chain uses TRBV6-5 with TRBJ1-1, with D hard to call. This TCR was sampled from a man aged 25-40 years with glioma. The sequencing here drew on PBMCs, taken from a glioma patient whose treatment included an IDH1 peptide vaccine. The CDR3 is CASSYSTFDTEAFF. The CDR3 bases are TGTGCCAGCAGTTACTCGACGTTTGACACTGAAGCTTTCTTT.